This T cell receptor (beta chain) appears in the sequencing data of a study of identical twins. Concerning this clonotype itself: Its matching antigen is unknown.

Healthy Caucasian individuals made up all the donors. The length of the CDR3 is 18 residues. Germline V CDR1 and CDR2: SGHRS, YFSETQ. V was pared by 3 bases and J by 0 bases, with 6 bases of the junction left unmatched. Unique molecular identifiers were present on the cDNA, and a universal primer site came from template switching. A single record per CDR3 protein comes from TCRdb applying MiXCR to the 5' RACE reads. Here the sample spans 450,000 or so distinct CDR3 sequences, roughly an eighth being singletons. Whole-study findings and limits: Out-of-frame alpha sequences shared between twins exhibited an excess of low generation probability.

A further study also used this sample, focusing on yellow fever vaccine responses in identical twins.

Sequenced: CD4+ T cells sorted from blood. This chain uses TRBV5-1 with TRBJ2-3, with 14 bases aligning to TRBD2. The origin of this receptor is a young woman in good health. CDR3 nucleotide sequence: TGCGCCAGCAGCTCTGGACTAGCGGGGGGAACTAGCACAGATACGCAGTATTTT. This sequence encodes CASSSGLAGGTSTDTQYF. Drawing the rest from reference TRBV5-1 and TRBJ2-3, the complete variable domain is KAGVTQTPRYLIKTRGQQVTLSCSPISGHRSVSWYQQTPGQGLQFLFEYFSETQRNKGNFPGRFSGRQFSNSRSEMNVSTLELGDSALYLCASSSGLAGGTSTDTQYFGPGTRLTVL.